Reported below is one T cell receptor beta chain. Primed by a sample-barcoded 5' primer and a J-beta primer mix, a second PCR proceeded for about 6 to 12 cycles. MiXCR was run by TCRdb on the 5' RACE reads, yielding one entry per CDR3 protein. The table shows about 2 million distinct CDR3 sequences, with roughly 52% occurring only once. The data belong to a study of blood T cells in healthy people across ages. The receptor's source is a woman between 35 and 50 years old in good health. The sequencing sample was made of blood.

The CDR3 sequence: CASSGGVGGQYQETQYF. The CDR3 nucleotides read TGTGCCAGCAGCGGCGGGGTGGGGGGGCAATACCAAGAGACCCAGTACTTC. The chain couples TRBV21-1 to TRBJ2-5; the DNA was not used to check the table's D call, TRBD1. TRBV21-1 is a pseudogene segment. This CDR3 comprises 17 residues.